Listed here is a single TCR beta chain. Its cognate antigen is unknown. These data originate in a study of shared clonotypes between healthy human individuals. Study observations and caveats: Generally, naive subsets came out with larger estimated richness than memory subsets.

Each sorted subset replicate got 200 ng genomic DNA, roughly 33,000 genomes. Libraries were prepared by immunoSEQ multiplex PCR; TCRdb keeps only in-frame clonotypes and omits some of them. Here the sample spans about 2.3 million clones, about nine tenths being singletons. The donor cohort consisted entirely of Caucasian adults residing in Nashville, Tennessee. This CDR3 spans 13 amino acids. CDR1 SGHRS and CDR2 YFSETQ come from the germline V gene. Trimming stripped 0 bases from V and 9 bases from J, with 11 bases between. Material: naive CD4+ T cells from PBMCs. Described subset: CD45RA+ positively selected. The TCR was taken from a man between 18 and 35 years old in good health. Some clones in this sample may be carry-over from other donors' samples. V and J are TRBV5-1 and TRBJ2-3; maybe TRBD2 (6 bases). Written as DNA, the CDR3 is TGCGCCAGCAGCTTGGCAATGGGAGGAACGCAGTATTTT. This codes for CASSLAMGGTQYF.